The T cell receptor beta chain under discussion was sequenced for a study of glioma-infiltrating T cells. General observations from the study: Tissue and blood shared very few CDR3 sequences. Gliomas, especially low-grade, showed above-expected tissue-blood divergence; non-neoplastic patients showed below.

Many counts were recorded for this clonotype. Its antigen is not known. Using RNA template, CDR3s of TCR alpha and beta were amplified with iRepertoire arm-PCR. For one-step reverse transcription and amplification, about 90-450 ng of tissue mRNA or PBMC total RNA was used. MiXCR was run by TCRdb on the multiplex PCR reads, yielding one entry per CDR3 protein. The table lists about 190,000 distinct CDR3 sequences, 25% to 35% of them singletons. The germline V gene encodes CDR1 SGDLS and CDR2 YYNGEE. V was trimmed by 3 bases and J by 4 bases, leaving 10 bases between them. This CDR3 comprises 13 residues.

V usage is TRBV9 and J usage is TRBJ1-1, with D perhaps matching TRBD1 (6 bases). The TCR comes from a human donor with low-grade glioma or glioblastoma, undergoing nonglioma brain surgery, or in good health (not recorded which). The sequencing sample was made of glioma tissue, nonneoplastic brain tissue, or PBMCs (not recorded which). DNA for the CDR3: TGTGCCAGCAGCGATGGGGGCGGCACTGAAGCTTTCTTT. It translates to CASSDGGGTEAFF.